One and the same sample provided the 17 T cell receptor beta chains below, sequenced in a study of shared clonotypes between healthy human individuals. Assay: immunoSEQ multiplex PCR; the TCRdb copy retains only in-frame clones and omits some. Of some 2,500,000 clones listed, less than 95% are singletons. The specimen sequenced was naive CD4+ T cells from PBMCs. Noted subset: CD45RA+ positively selected. The receptors originated from a man between 18 and 29 years old in good health. Some clones in this sample may be carry-over from other donors' samples.

The chain uses TRBV5-8 and TRBJ2-2; D might be TRBD2 (5 bases). Looked up from germline, CDR1 is SGHTS and CDR2 is YDEGEE. The CDR3 spans 18 residues. The ends were cut back, 3 bases at V and 3 bases at J, with 21 bases in the middle. The CDR3 spells CASSWWGVAAQDTGELFF. The CDR3 DNA reads as TGTGCCAGCAGCTGGTGGGGAGTGGCGGCGCAGGACACCGGGGAGCTGTTTTTT.

The chain recombines TRBV29-1 with TRBJ1-4, with 7 bases aligning to TRBD1. This CDR3 is 14 amino acids long. V gave up 6 bases and J gave up 4 bases; unmatched junction bases: 8. Per germline, CDR1 SQVTM and CDR2 ANQGSEA. CDR3 sequence reads: CSVVADRFNEKLFF. The CDR3 DNA reads TGCAGCGTCGTTGCGGACAGGTTTAATGAAAAACTGTTTTTT.

The rearrangement joins TRBV28 to TRBJ2-7; 7 nucleotides match TRBD2. The germline gives CDR1 MDHEN, CDR2 SYDVKM. The V gene end was trimmed by 8 bases and the J gene end by 4 bases; junction bases not matched to a gene: 8. This CDR3 contains 13 residues. The CDR3 loop reads CASQPGLPYEQYF. The CDR3 DNA reads TGTGCCAGCCAGCCGGGACTACCGTACGAGCAGTACTTC.

The chain has TRBV28 and TRBJ1-5; maybe TRBD1 (5 bases). This CDR3 is built from 14 residues. V was pared by 5 bases and J by 8 bases, with 16 bases between. Germline loops: CDR1 MDHEN, CDR2 SYDVKM. In DNA form, the CDR3 reads TGTGCCAGCAGTACACGGCAGGGTAGAGAGCCCCAGCATTTT. The encoded protein is CASSTRQGREPQHF. The full variable domain, rest sourced from reference TRBV28 and TRBJ1-5, is DVKVTQSSRYLVKRTGEKVFLECVQDMDHENMFWYRQDPGLGLRLIYFSYDVKMKEKGDIPEGYSVSREKKERFSLILESASTNQTSMYLCASSTRQGREPQHFGDGTRLSIL.

V gene TRBV7-8 combines with J gene TRBJ1-1; the D is unclear. Germline V gene data show CDR1 as SGHVS and CDR2 as FQNEAQ. This CDR3 comprises 15 residues. V lost 0 bases, J lost 3 bases, and 11 bases lay in between. The CDR3 region is CASSLALGIDTEAFF. The CDR3 region has the DNA TGTGCCAGCAGCTTAGCCCTCGGGATCGACACTGAAGCTTTCTTT.

V gene TRBV6-5 combines with J gene TRBJ1-5, with 7 bases identical to TRBD1. This CDR3 is built from 13 residues. The germline V gene has CDR1 MNHEY and CDR2 SVGAGI. The ends lost 7 bases at V and 6 bases at J; junction bases unmatched: 6. The CDR3 region is CASTDREGQPQHF. The CDR3 bases are TGTGCCAGCACCGACAGGGAGGGTCAGCCCCAGCATTTT.

This clone was seen a few times. The rearrangement links TRBV7-9 to TRBJ1-1; D is uncertain. V lost 5 bases and J lost 7, with 8 bases in between. CDR1 is SEHNR, CDR2 FQNEAQ, per germline (reference sequence). This CDR3 is 11 amino acids long. The CDR3 region has the DNA TGTGCCAGCAGCGGCGCAGTTGAAGCTTTCTTT. It encodes CASSGAVEAFF.

This rearrangement joins TRBV28 to TRBJ1-1; D unclear. The V end lost 7 bases, the J end lost 2 bases, and 11 bases lay between the germline ends. CDR3 length: 13 amino acids. CDR1 and CDR2 (germline): MDHEN, SYDVKM. The CDR3 loop reads CASTLPGNTEAFF. The CDR3 DNA is TGTGCCAGCACCCTGCCGGGAAACACTGAAGCTTTCTTT.

The chain uses TRBV27 and TRBJ2-1; 10 nucleotides match TRBD2. The junction had 7 bases not matched to a gene; V was cut back by 5 bases and J by 3 bases. CDR3 length: 16 residues. Germline V gene data show CDR1 as MNHEY and CDR2 as SMNVEV (reference sequence). The CDR3 nucleotides read TGTGCCAGCAGTCCCTGGACTAGCGGAGTCTACAATGAGCAGTTCTTC. Translated: CASSPWTSGVYNEQFF.

The V call is TRBV6-5, the J call TRBJ2-3, with D perhaps being TRBD1 or TRBD2 (6 bases each). V was trimmed by 4 bases and J by 4 bases, leaving 15 bases between them. This CDR3 spans 15 amino acids. CDR1 is MNHEY and CDR2 is SVGAGI in the germline V gene. CDR3 nucleotide sequence: TGTGCCAGCAGTTCCCTCCCGAGGGGGGCAGATACGCAGTATTTT. Its translation: CASSSLPRGADTQYF.

This sequence joins TRBV5-4 and TRBJ2-3; no reliable D call. V lost 4 bases, J lost 4 bases, and 16 bases lay in between. CDR1 SGHNT and CDR2 YYREEE come from the germline V gene (reference sequence). This CDR3 is 15 amino acids long. The CDR3 here is CASSPDMGSADTQYF. CDR3 nucleotides: TGTGCCAGCAGCCCTGACATGGGGTCGGCAGATACGCAGTATTTT.

V is TRBV4-3 and J is TRBJ2-5; D may match TRBD1 or TRBD2 (5 bases each). Trimming cost V 2 bases and J 2 bases, with 9 bases left between them. The CDR3 is made up of 14 amino acids. Germline-derived CDR1 and CDR2 are LGHNA and YSLEER. In DNA, the CDR3 is TGCGCCAGCAGCCAATCCTGGGGGCAAGAGACCCAGTACTTC. It is translated as CASSQSWGQETQYF.

The gene calls are TRBV15 and TRBJ2-7; 8 positions match TRBD1. CDR3 length equals 15 residues. Losses at the gene ends were 1 base for V and 4 bases for J; bases not matched to a gene: 6. Germline assignment: CDR1 LNHNV and CDR2 YYDKDF (reference sequence). Written as DNA, the CDR3 is TGTGCCACCAGCAGAGTCGGGACAGGATCTTACGAGCAGTACTTC. It encodes CATSRVGTGSYEQYF.

The chain combines TRBV5-1 with TRBJ1-5, with unresolved D. V lost 1 base to trimming and J lost 4 bases, with 12 bases between them. This CDR3 is 15 amino acids long. In germline, CDR1 is SGHRS, CDR2 YFSETQ. The CDR3 bases are TGCGCCAGCAGCTTGAGCGGCACCCTAAATCAGCCCCAGCATTTT. Protein: CASSLSGTLNQPQHF.

J is TRBJ2-7 and V is TRBV2; D is uncertain. Germline V CDR1 and CDR2: SNHLY, FYNNEI. V was cut by 8 bases and J by 2 bases, with 7 bases left in between. The CDR3 extends over 11 amino acids. DNA for the CDR3: TGTGCCAGCCTGACTCCCTACGAGCAGTACTTC. It translates to CASLTPYEQYF. Together with reference TRBV2 and TRBJ2-7, the CDR3 gives the full variable domain: EPEVTQTPSHQVTQMGQEVILRCVPISNHLYFYWYRQILGQKVEFLVSFYNNEISEKSEIFDDQFSVERPDGSNFTLKIRSTKLEDSAMYFCASLTPYEQYFGPGTRLTVT.

This clone showed up just once. The DNA of the CDR3 is TGTGCCAGCAGGACACAGGGGGGTCTAAGCAATCAGCCCCAGCATTTT. Residues: CASRTQGGLSNQPQHF. V is TRBV28 and J is TRBJ1-5, with 8 bases aligning to TRBD1. The CDR3 is 16 residues long. The germline gives CDR1 MDHEN, CDR2 SYDVKM. V lost 6 bases to trimming and J lost 1 base; unmatched junction nucleotides: 8. Full variable domain (remainder filled in from reference TRBV28 and TRBJ1-5): DVKVTQSSRYLVKRTGEKVFLECVQDMDHENMFWYRQDPGLGLRLIYFSYDVKMKEKGDIPEGYSVSREKKERFSLILESASTNQTSMYLCASRTQGGLSNQPQHFGDGTRLSIL.

This clone was recorded once. The sample contains more than one DNA sequence encoding this CDR3. CDR3 sequence reads: CASSLAGSGANVLTF. The CDR3, as DNA: TGTGCCAGCAGCTTAGCAGGGTCTGGGGCCAACGTCCTGACTTTC. The rearrangement uses TRBV5-6 and TRBJ2-6; possibly TRBD1 for D (5 bases). The V gene's germline CDR1 is SGHDT and CDR2 YYEEEE. Trimming took off 2 bases at V and 1 base at J, with 7 bases between the two ends. CDR3 size: 15 residues. Together with reference TRBV5-6 and TRBJ2-6, the CDR3 gives the full variable domain: DAGVTQSPTHLIKTRGQQVTLRCSPKSGHDTVSWYQQALGQGPQFIFQYYEEEERQRGNFPDRFSGHQFPNYSSELNVNALLLGDSALYLCASSLAGSGANVLTFGAGSRLTVL.